Described below is a single T cell receptor beta chain sequence and its context. Its antigen is not known. The sample originates from a study of T cells in Graves' hyperthyroidism and ophthalmopathy. Study-wide results and limits: Ophthalmopathy onset followed model prediction by a median approximately six months. Blood also held most thyroid clonotypes expanded beyond 0.001.

Amplification of TCR beta CDR3 regions was performed using RNA transcripts as template. With the HTBI primer set, the TCR CDR3 went through a first round of RT-PCR. TCRdb re-called the multiplex PCR reads through MiXCR, storing one row per CDR3 protein. The repertoire consists of almost 500,000 distinct CDR3 sequences, with around a fifth occurring once and the leading ten covering about half. Per germline, CDR1 DFQATT and CDR2 SNEGSKA (reference sequence). The CDR3 runs to 14 residues. The ends were cut back, 1 base at V and 1 base at J, with 10 bases in the middle. The receptor was isolated from a woman in her 70s with Graves' ophthalmopathy. The genes are TRBV20-1 and TRBJ1-1, with D uncertain. Specimen: blood. This chain's CDR3 is CSARGTLGNTEAFF. In nucleotides, the CDR3 is TGCAGTGCTAGAGGCACACTAGGGAACACTGAAGCTTTCTTT.